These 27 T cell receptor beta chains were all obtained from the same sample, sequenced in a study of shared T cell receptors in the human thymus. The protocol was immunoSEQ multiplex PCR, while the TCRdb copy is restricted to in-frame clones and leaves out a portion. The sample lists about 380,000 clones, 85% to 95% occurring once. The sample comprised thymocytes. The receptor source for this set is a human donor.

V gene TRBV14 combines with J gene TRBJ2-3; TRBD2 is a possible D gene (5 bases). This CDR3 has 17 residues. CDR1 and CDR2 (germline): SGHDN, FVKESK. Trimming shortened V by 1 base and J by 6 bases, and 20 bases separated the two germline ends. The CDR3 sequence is CASSQVQTRLWMDTQYF. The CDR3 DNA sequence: TGTGCCAGCAGCCAAGTTCAAACTAGACTTTGGATGGATACGCAGTATTTT.

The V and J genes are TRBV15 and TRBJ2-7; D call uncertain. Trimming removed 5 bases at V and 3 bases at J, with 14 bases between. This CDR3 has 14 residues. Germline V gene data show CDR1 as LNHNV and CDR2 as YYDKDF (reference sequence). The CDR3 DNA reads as TGTGCCACCAGCCCTTCCGGGTCTTTCTACGAGCAGTACTTC. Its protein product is CATSPSGSFYEQYF.

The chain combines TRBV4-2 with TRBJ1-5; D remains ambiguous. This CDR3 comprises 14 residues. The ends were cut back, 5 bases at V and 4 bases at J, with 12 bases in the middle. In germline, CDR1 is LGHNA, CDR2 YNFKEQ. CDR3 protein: CASSCRWTNQPQHF. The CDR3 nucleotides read TGTGCCAGCAGCTGCCGATGGACTAATCAGCCCCAGCATTTT.

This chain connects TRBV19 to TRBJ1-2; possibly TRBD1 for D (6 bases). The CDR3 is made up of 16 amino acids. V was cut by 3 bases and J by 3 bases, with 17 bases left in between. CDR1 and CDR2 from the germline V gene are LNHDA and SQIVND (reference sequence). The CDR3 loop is CASSIRGGGAHYGYTF. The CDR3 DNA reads TGTGCCAGTAGTATTCGAGGGGGAGGGGCCCACTATGGCTACACCTTC.

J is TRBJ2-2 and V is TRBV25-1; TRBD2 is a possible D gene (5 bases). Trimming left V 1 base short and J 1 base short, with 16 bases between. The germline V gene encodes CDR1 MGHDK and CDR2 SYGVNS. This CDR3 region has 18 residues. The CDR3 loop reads CASSEFSTGIGNTGELFF. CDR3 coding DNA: TGTGCCAGCAGTGAATTCAGTACCGGGATCGGGAACACCGGGGAGCTGTTTTTT.

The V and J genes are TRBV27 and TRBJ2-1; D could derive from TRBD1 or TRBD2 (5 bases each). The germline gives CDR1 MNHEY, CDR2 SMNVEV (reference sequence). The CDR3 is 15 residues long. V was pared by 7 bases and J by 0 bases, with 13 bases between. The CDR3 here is CASTGRRSSYNEQFF. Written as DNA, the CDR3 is TGTGCCAGCACGGGGCGGCGGAGCTCCTACAATGAGCAGTTCTTC.

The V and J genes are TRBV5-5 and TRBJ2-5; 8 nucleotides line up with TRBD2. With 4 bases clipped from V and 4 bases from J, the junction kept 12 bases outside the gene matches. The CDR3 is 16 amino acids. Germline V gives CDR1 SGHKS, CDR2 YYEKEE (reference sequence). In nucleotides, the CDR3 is TGTGCCAGCAGCCGTATAGGTAGCGGGATAGGAGAGACCCAGTACTTC. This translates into CASSRIGSGIGETQYF.

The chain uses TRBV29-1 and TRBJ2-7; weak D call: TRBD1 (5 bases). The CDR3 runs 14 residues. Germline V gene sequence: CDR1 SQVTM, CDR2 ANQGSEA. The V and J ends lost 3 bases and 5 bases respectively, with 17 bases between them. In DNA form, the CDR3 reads TGCAGCGTTGAGGATTGGTGGGGCCCCCACGAGCAGTACTTC. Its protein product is CSVEDWWGPHEQYF.

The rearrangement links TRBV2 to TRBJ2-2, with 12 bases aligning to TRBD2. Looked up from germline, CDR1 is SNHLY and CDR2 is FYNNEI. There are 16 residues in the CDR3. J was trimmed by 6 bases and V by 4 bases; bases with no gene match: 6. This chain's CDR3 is CASSGTSGNGAGELFF. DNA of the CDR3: TGTGCCAGCAGTGGGACTAGCGGGAATGGGGCCGGGGAGCTGTTTTTT.

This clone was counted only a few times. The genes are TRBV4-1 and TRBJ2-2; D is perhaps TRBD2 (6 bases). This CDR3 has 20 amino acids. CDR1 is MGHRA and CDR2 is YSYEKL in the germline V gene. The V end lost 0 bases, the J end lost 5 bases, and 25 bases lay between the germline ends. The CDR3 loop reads CASSQDYRQFRSRGTGELFF. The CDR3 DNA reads TGCGCCAGCAGCCAAGATTATAGACAATTCCGATCCCGGGGGACCGGGGAGCTGTTTTTT.

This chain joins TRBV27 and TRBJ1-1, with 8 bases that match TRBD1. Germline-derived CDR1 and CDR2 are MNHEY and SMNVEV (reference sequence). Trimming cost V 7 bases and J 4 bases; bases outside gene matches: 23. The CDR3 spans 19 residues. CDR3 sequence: CASNLFWGQGAAATTEAFF. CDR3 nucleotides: TGTGCCAGCAACCTCTTCTGGGGGCAGGGGGCCGCGGCTACCACTGAAGCTTTCTTT.

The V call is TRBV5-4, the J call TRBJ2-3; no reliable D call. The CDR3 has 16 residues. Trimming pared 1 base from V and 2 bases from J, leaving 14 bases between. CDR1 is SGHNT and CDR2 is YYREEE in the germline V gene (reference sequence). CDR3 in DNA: TGTGCCAGCAGCTTGTTCCGATACAATTCCACAGATACGCAGTATTTT. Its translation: CASSLFRYNSTDTQYF. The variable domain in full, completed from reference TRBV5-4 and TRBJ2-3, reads ETGVTQSPTHLIKTRGQQVTLRCSSQSGHNTVSWYQQALGQGPQFIFQYYREEENGRGNFPPRFSGLQFPNYSSELNVNALELDDSALYLCASSLFRYNSTDTQYFGPGTRLTVL.

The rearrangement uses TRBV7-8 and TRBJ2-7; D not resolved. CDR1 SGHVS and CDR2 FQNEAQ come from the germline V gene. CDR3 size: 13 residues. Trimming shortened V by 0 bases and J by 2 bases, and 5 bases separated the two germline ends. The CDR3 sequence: CASSLAGTYEQYF. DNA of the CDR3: TGTGCCAGCAGCTTAGCGGGTACCTACGAGCAGTACTTC. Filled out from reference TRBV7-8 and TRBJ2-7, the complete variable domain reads GAGVSQSPRYKVAKRGQDVALRCDPISGHVSLFWYQQALGQGPEFLTYFQNEAQLDKSGLPSDRFFAERPEGSVSTLKIQRTQQEDSAVYLCASSLAGTYEQYFGPGTRLTVT.

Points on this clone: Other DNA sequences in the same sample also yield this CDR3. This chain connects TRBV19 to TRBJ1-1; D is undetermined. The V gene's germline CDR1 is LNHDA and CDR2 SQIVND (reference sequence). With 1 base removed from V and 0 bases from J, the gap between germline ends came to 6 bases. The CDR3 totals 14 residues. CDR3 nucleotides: TGTGCCAGTAGTATAGGGCAGCTGAACACTGAAGCTTTCTTT. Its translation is CASSIGQLNTEAFF.

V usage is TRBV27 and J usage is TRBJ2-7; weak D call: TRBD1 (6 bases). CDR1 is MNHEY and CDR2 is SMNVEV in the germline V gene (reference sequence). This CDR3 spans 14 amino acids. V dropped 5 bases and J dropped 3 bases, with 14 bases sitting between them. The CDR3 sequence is CASSPLQGNYEQYF. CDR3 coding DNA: TGTGCCAGCAGTCCTCTACAGGGAAACTACGAGCAGTACTTC.

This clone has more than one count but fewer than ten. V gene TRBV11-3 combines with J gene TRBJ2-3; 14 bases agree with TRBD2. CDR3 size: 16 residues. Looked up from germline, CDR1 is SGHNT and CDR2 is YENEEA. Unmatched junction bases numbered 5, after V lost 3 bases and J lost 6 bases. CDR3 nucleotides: TGTGCCAGCAGCTTGGGACTAGCGGGGGCGCAGGATACGCAGTATTTT. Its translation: CASSLGLAGAQDTQYF.

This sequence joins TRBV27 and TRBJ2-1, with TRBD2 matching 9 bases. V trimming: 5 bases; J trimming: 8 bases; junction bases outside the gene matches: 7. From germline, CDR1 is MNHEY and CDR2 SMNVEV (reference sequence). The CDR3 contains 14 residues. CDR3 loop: CASSQGLAVHEQFF. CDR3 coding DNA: TGTGCCAGCAGTCAGGGACTAGCAGTCCATGAGCAGTTCTTC.

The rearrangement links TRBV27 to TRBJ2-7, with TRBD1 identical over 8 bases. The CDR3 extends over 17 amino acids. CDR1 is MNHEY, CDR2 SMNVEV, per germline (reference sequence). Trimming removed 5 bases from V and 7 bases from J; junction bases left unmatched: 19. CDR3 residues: CASSRHLGQGARYEQYF. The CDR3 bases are TGTGCCAGCAGTAGACACCTGGGGCAGGGGGCGAGGTATGAGCAGTACTTC.

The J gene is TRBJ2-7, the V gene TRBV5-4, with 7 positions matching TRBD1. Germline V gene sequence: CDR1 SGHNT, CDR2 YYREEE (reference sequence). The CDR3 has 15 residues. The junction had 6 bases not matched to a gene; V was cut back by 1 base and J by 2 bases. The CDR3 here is CASSLWGTATYEQYF. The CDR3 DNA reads TGTGCCAGCAGCTTGTGGGGGACAGCCACCTACGAGCAGTACTTC. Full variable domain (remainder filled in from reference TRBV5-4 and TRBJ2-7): ETGVTQSPTHLIKTRGQQVTLRCSSQSGHNTVSWYQQALGQGPQFIFQYYREEENGRGNFPPRFSGLQFPNYSSELNVNALELDDSALYLCASSLWGTATYEQYFGPGTRLTVT.

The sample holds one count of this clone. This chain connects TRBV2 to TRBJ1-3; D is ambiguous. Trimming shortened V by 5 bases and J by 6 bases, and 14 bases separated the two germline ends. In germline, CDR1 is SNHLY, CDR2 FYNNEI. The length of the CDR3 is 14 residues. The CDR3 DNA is TGTGCCAGCAGTCCGGACGGTGTGCAAAACACCATATATTTT. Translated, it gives CASSPDGVQNTIYF.

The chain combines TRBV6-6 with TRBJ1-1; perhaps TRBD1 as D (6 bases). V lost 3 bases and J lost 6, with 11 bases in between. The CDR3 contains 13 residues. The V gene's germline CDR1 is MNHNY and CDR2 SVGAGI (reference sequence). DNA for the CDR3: TGTGCCAGCAGTTATACCAGGGGTTCTGAAGCTTTCTTT. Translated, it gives CASSYTRGSEAFF.

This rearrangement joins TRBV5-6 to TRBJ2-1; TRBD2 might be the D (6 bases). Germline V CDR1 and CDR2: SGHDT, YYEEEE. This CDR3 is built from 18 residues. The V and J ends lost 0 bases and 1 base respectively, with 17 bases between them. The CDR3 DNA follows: TGTGCCAGCAGCTTGGGCCCGGGACTTCAAATGTCCTACAATGAGCAGTTCTTC. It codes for CASSLGPGLQMSYNEQFF.

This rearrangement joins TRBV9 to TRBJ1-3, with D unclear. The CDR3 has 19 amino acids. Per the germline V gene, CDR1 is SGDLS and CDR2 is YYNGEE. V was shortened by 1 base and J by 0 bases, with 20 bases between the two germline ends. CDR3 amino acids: CASSVPDGHKGNSGNTIYF. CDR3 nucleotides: TGTGCCAGCAGCGTACCGGACGGGCACAAAGGGAACTCTGGAAACACCATATATTTT. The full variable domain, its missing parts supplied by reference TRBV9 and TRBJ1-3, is DSGVTQTPKHLITATGQRVTLRCSPRSGDLSVYWYQQSLDQGLQFLIQYYNGEERAKGNILERFSAQQFPDLHSELNLSSLELGDSALYFCASSVPDGHKGNSGNTIYFGEGSWLTVV.

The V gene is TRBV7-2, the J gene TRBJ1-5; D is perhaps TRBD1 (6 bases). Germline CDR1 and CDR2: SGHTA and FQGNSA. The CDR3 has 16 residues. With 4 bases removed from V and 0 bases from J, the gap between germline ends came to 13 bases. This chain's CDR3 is CASSYQDRNSNQPQHF. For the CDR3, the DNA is TGTGCCAGCAGCTACCAGGACAGAAATAGCAATCAGCCCCAGCATTTT. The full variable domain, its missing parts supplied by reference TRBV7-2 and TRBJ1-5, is GAGVSQSPSNKVTEKGKDVELRCDPISGHTALYWYRQSLGQGLEFLIYFQGNSAPDKSGLPSDRFSAERTGGSVSTLTIQRTQQEDSAVYLCASSYQDRNSNQPQHFGDGTRLSIL.

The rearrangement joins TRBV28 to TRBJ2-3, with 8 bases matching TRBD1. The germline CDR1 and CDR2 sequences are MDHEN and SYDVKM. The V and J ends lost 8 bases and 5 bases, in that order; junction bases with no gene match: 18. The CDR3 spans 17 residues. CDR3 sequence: CASHSPSGQGFEDTQYF. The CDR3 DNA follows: TGTGCCAGCCACTCCCCGAGTGGACAGGGTTTTGAAGATACGCAGTATTTT.

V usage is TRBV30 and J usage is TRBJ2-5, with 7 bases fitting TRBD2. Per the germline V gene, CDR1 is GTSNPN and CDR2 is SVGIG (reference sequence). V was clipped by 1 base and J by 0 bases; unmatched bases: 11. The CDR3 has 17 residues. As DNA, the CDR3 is TGTGCCTGGAGTGGGGTGGGAGGGATCCTTTACCAAGAGACCCAGTACTTC. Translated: CAWSGVGGILYQETQYF.

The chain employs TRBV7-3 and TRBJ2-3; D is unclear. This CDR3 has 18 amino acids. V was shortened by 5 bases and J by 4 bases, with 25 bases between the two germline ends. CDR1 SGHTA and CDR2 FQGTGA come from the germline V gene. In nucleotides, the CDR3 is TGTGCCAGCAGCCCAGCAAGGGCTCACCTTACGACCGCAGATACGCAGTATTTT. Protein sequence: CASSPARAHLTTADTQYF.